The clone carrying this T cell receptor beta chain has more than one count but fewer than ten. As yet, its antigen is unknown. Germline-derived CDR1 and CDR2 are ENHRY and SYGVKD. CDR3 length equals 13 residues. V lost 8 bases and J lost 1, with 9 bases in between. This specimen belongs to a study of T cell repertoires in cytomegalovirus infection. Across the whole study: Public signatures in TCR beta pointed to CMV infection and matching HLA type. General observations from the study: Across the ex vivo response, the dominant clonotypes were HLA-C-restricted CMV-specific TCR beta clonotypes. Carriers of CMV plus the relevant HLA were identified by cumulative public TCR beta family frequency.

Using its own MiXCR run on the reads, TCRdb lists one record per CDR3 protein. The sample includes more than 650,000 distinct CDR3 sequences, 35% to 40% of them seen just once. The chain recombines TRBV10-3 with TRBJ1-3, with D perhaps matching TRBD1 (5 bases). Sequencing was done on a sample of PBMCs. The receptor was derived from a human donor in good health (CMV status not recorded). Some clones in this sample may be carry-over from other donors' samples. CDR3 in amino acids: CAIAGGSGNTIYF. The CDR3 region has the DNA TGTGCCATCGCCGGGGGTTCTGGAAACACCATATATTTT.